A selection of T cell receptor beta chains follows, all from one sample in a study of blood T cells in healthy people across ages. TCRdb independently ran MiXCR on the 5' RACE reads; one entry per CDR3 protein. The table shows 1.5 million to 2 million distinct CDR3 sequences, with 35% to 50% occurring only once. The sequencing sample was made of blood. All receptors come from a human donor in good health. CDR3s include the opening cysteine and the closing phenylalanine or tryptophan. The D gene is left open where the match is weak. Clone size, where shown, is once, few, many, or a class for clones that have expanded.

abundance	v_gene	d_gene	j_gene	CDR3nt	CDR3aa
NA	TRBV5-1	TRBD1	TRBJ1-2	TGCGCCAGCAGCTTGGAGGGGGGGACAGAGGTCCCCTTCTATGGCTACACCTTC	CASSLEGGTEVPFYGYTF
NA	TRBV20-1	TRBD2	TRBJ2-3	TGCAGTGCTAGGGAGAGCGGGGGATTACCAGATACGCAGTATTTT	CSARESGGLPDTQYF
NA	TRBV7-9	NA	TRBJ1-1	TGTGCCAGCAGCTTCTTCGGTTCTGCGATCCTGAACACTGAAGCTTTCTTT	CASSFFGSAILNTEAFF
few	TRBV13	TRBD1	TRBJ1-2	TGTGCCAGCAGCTTAGGAATAGGGACAGGGCGAGCTAACTATGGCTACACCTTC	CASSLGIGTGRANYGYTF
few	TRBV4-3	NA	TRBJ1-2	TGCGCCAGCAGCCCCCAGGGAGGGGCTAACTATGGCTACACCTTC	CASSPQGGANYGYTF
NA	TRBV12-3/TRBV12-4	NA	TRBJ1-2	TGTGCCAGCAGTTTAGCAGATCCACTGGGCTATGGCTACACCTTC	CASSLADPLGYGYTF
NA	TRBV2	NA	TRBJ2-1	TGTGCCAGCAGTCAGGGGCCCATCACCTACAATGAGCAGTTCTTC	CASSQGPITYNEQFF
many	TRBV10-3	NA	TRBJ1-2	TGTGCCATCAATGAGGTGAACTATGGCTACACCTTC	CAINEVNYGYTF
many	TRBV6-2/TRBV6-3	NA	TRBJ2-7	TGTGCCAGCAGCGGCGGGGACCGCCACGTGGGCGAGCAGTACTTC	CASSGGDRHVGEQYF
NA	TRBV25-1	NA	TRBJ2-5	TGTGCCAGCAGTGAGTCCCGGGACGCCGGGTTGGAGACCCAGTACTTC	CASSESRDAGLETQYF
few	TRBV4-2	NA	TRBJ1-2	TGTGCCAGCAGCCAAGATCGGTCAGGGGACGGCTACACCTTC	CASSQDRSGDGYTF
NA	TRBV7-9	TRBD1	TRBJ1-2	TGTGCCAGCAGCCTTGGGACAGGGTTTTCGTATGGCTACACCTTC	CASSLGTGFSYGYTF